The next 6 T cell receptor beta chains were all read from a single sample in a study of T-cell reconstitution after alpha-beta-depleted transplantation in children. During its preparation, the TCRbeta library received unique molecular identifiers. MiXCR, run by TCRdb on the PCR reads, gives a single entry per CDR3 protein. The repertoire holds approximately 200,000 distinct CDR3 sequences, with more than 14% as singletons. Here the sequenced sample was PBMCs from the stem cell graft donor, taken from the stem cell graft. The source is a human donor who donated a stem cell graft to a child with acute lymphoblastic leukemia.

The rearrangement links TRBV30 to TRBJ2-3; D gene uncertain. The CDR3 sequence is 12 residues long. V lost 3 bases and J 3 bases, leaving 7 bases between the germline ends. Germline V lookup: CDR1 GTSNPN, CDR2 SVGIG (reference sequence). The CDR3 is CAWSETTDTQYF. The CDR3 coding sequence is TGTGCCTGGAGCGAGACAACAGATACGCAGTATTTT.

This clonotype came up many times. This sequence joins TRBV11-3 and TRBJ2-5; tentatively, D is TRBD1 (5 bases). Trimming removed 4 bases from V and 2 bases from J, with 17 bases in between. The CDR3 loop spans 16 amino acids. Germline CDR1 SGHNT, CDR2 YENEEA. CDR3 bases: TGTGCCAGCAGCTCAGGGTTTTTGAAGGGTCAAGAGACCCAGTACTTC. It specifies CASSSGFLKGQETQYF.

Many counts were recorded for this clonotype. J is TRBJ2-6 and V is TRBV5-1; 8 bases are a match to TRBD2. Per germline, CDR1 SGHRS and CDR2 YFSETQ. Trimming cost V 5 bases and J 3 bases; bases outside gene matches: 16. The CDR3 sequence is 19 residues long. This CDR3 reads CASRYRASGSSFGANVLTF. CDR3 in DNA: TGCGCCAGCAGATACCGGGCTAGCGGGTCGAGCTTTGGGGCCAACGTCCTGACTTTC.

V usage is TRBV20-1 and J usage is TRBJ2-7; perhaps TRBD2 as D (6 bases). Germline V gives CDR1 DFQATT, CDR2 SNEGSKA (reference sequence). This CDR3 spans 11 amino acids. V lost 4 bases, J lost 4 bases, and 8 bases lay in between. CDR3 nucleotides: TGCAGTGCTATCCGGGAGTACGAGCAGTACTTC. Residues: CSAIREYEQYF.

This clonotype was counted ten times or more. In DNA form, the CDR3 reads TGTGCCAGCAGCCTTTTTCCGGGAGGGCCTATAAATGAGCAGTTCTTC. Protein product: CASSLFPGGPINEQFF. The chain employs TRBV11-2 and TRBJ2-1, with 8 bases matching TRBD2. Germline V gene lookup returns CDR1 SGHAT and CDR2 FQNNGV. V lost 5 bases to trimming and J lost 7 bases; unmatched junction nucleotides: 13. CDR3 length: 16 residues.

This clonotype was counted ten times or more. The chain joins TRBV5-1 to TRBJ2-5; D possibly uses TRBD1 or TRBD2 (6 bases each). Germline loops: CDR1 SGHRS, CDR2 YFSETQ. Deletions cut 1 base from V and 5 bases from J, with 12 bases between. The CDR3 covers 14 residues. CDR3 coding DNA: TGCGCCAGCAGCTTGTGGGGGGCCCCGGAGACCCAGTACTTC. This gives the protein CASSLWGAPETQYF.